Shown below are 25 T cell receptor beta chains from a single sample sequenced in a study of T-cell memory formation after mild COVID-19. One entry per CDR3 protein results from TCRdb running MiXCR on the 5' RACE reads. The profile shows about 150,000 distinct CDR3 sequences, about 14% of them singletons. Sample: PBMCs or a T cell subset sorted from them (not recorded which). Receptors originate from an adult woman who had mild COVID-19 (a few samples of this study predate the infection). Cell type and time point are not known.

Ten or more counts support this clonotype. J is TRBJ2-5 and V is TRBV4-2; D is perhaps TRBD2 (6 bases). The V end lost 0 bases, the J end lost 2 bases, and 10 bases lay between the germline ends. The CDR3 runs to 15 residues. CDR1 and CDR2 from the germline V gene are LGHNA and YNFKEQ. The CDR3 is CASSQELAAQETQYF. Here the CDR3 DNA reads TGTGCCAGCAGCCAAGAACTAGCAGCTCAAGAGACCCAGTACTTC.

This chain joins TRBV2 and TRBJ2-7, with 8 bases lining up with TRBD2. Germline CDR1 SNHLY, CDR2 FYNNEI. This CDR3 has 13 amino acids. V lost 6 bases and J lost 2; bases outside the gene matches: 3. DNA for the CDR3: TGTGCCAGCAGCGCGGGGGGCGCCTACGAGCAGTACTTC. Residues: CASSAGGAYEQYF. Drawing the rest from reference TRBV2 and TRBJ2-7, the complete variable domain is EPEVTQTPSHQVTQMGQEVILRCVPISNHLYFYWYRQILGQKVEFLVSFYNNEISEKSEIFDDQFSVERPDGSNFTLKIRSTKLEDSAMYFCASSAGGAYEQYFGPGTRLTVT.

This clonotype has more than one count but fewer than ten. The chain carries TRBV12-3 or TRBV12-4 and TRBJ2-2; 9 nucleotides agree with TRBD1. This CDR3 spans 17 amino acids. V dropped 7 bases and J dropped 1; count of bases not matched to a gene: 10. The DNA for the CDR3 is TGTGCCAGCACCAGTTCGGCGACAGGGGGGAACACCGGGGAGCTGTTTTTT. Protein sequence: CASTSSATGGNTGELFF.

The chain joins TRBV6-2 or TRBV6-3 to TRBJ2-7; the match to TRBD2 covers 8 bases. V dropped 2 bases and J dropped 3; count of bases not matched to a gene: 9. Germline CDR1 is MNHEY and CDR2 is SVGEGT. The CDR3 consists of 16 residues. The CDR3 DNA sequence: TGTGCCAGCAGTTACCCTCGGGGTAGCGGGATCTACGAGCAGTACTTC. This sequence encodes CASSYPRGSGIYEQYF.

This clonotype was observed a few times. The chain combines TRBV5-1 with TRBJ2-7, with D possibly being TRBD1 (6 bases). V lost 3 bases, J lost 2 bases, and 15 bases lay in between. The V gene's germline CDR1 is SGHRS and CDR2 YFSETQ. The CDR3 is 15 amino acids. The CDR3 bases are TGCGCCAGCAGCTCGCGGACAGTACCCACCTACGAGCAGTACTTC. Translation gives CASSSRTVPTYEQYF. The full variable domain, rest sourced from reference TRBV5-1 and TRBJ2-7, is KAGVTQTPRYLIKTRGQQVTLSCSPISGHRSVSWYQQTPGQGLQFLFEYFSETQRNKGNFPGRFSGRQFSNSRSEMNVSTLELGDSALYLCASSSRTVPTYEQYFGPGTRLTVT.

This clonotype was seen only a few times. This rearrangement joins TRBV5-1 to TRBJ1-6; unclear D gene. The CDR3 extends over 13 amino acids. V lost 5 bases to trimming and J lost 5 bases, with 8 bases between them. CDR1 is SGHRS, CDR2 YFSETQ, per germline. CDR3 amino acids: CASRVEDNSPLHF. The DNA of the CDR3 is TGCGCCAGCAGAGTTGAGGATAATTCACCCCTCCACTTT.

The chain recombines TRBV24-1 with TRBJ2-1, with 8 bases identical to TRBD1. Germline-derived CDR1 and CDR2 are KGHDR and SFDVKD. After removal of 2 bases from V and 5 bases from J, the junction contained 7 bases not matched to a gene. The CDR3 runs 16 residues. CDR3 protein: CATSDSRDRSDNEQFF. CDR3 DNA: TGTGCCACCAGTGATTCACGGGACAGGTCCGACAATGAGCAGTTCTTC.

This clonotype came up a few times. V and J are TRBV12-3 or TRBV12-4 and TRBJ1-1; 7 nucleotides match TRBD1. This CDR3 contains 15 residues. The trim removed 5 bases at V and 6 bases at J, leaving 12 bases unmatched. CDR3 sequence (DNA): TGTGCCAGCAGTCCGATCAGACAGGGCGCGGCTGAAGCTTTCTTT. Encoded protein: CASSPIRQGAAEAFF.

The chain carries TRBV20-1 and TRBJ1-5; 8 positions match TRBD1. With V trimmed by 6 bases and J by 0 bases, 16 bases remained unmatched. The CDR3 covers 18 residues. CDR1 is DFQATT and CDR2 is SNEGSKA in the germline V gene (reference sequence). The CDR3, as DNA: TGCAGTGCCACCGTCGGGTTGGGACAGGTAAATAGCAATCAGCCCCAGCATTTT. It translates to CSATVGLGQVNSNQPQHF.

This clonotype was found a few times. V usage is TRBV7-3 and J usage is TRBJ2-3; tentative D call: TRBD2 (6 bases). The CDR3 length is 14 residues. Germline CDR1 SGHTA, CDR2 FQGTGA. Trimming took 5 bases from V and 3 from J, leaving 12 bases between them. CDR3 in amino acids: CASSRGGKTDTQYF. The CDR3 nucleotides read TGTGCCAGCAGCCGCGGAGGGAAGACAGATACGCAGTATTTT.

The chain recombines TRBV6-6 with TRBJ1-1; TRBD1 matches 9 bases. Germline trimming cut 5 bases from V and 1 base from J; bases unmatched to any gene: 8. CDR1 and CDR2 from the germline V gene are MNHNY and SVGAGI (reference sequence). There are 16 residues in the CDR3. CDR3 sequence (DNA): TGTGCCAGCAGTCACCTCTGGACAGGGGAGAACACTGAAGCTTTCTTT. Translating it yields CASSHLWTGENTEAFF.

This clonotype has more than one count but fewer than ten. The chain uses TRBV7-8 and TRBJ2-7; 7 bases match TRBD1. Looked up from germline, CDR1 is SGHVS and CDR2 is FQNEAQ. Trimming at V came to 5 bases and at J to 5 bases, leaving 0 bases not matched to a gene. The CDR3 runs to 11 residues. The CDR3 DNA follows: TGTGCCAGCAGCGGGACAGACGAGCAGTACTTC. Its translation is CASSGTDEQYF.

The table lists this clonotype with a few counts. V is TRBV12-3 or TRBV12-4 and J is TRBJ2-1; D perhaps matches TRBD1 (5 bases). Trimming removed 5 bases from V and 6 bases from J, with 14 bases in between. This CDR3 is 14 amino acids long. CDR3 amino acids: CASSPSPRANEQFF. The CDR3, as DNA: TGTGCCAGCAGTCCCTCGCCCAGGGCCAATGAGCAGTTCTTC.

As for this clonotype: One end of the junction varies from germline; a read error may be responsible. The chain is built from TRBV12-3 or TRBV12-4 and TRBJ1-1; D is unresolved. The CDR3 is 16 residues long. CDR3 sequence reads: CASSWGGPGLNTEDFF. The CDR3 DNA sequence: TGTGCCAGCAGCTGGGGAGGGCCTGGCCTGAACACTGAAGATTTCTTT.

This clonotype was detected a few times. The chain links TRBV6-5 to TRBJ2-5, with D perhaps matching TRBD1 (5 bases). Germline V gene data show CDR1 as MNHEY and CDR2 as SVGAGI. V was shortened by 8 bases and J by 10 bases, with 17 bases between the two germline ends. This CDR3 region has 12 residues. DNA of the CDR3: TGTGCCAGCCGAGCTTGCCTAAGGGGCCAGTACTTC. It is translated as CASRACLRGQYF.

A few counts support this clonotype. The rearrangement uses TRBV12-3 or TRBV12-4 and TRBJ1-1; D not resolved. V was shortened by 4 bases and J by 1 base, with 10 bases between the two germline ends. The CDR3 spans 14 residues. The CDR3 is CASSSVAGNTEAFF. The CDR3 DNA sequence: TGTGCCAGCAGTTCGGTGGCGGGGAACACTGAAGCTTTCTTT.

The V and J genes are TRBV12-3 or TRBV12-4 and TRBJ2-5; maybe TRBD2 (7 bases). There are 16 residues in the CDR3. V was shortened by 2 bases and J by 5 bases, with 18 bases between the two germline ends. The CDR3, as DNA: TGTGCCAGCAGTTTATGGGGAGGGGGTGATTTGGAGACCCAGTACTTC. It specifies CASSLWGGGDLETQYF.

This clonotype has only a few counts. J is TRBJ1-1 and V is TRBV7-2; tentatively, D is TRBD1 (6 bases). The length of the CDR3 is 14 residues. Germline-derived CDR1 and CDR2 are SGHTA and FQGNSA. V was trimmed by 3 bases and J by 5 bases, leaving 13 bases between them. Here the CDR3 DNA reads TGTGCCAGCAGCTTCGGACAGAGGGGAACTGAAGCTTTCTTT. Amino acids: CASSFGQRGTEAFF.

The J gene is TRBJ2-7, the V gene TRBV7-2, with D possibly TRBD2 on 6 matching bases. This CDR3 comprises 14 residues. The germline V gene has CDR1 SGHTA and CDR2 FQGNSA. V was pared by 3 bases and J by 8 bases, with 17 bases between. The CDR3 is CASSLADGGGQQYF. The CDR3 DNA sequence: TGTGCCAGCAGCTTGGCAGACGGGGGAGGCCAGCAGTACTTC.

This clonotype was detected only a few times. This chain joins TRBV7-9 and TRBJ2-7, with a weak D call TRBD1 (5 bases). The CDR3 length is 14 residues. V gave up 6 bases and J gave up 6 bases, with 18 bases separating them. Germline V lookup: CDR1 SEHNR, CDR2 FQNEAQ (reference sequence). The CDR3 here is CASRMEPGLGEQYF. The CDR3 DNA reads TGTGCCAGCAGGATGGAGCCAGGGCTCGGCGAGCAGTACTTC.

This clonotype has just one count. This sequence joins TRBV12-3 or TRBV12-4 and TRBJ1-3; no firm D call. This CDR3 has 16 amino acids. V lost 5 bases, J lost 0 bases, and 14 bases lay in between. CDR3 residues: CASSLFLRTSGNTIYF. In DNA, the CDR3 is TGTGCCAGCAGTCTATTCCTGAGAACCTCTGGAAACACCATATATTTT.

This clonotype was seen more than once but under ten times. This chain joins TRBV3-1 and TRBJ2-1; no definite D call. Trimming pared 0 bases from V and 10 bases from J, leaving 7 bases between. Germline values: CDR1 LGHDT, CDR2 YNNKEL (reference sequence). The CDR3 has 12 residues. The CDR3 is CASSQELREQFF. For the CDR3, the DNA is TGTGCCAGCAGCCAAGAATTAAGGGAGCAGTTCTTC.

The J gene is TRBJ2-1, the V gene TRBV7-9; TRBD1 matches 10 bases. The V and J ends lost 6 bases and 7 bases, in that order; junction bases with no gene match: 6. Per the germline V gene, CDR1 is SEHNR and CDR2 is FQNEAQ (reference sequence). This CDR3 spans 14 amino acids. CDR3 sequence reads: CASRERGQGNEQFF. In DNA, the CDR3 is TGTGCCAGCAGGGAGAGGGGACAGGGGAATGAGCAGTTCTTC.

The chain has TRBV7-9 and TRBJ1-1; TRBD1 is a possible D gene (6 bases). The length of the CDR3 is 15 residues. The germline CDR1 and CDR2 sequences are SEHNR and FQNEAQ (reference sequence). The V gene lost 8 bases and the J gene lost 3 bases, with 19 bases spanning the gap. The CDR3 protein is CASGGGGAQDTEAFF. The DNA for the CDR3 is TGTGCCAGCGGGGGGGGCGGGGCCCAGGACACTGAAGCTTTCTTT.

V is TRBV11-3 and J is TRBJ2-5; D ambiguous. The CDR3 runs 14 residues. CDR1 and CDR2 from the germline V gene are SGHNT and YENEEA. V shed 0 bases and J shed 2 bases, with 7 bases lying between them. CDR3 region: CASSLDISQETQYF. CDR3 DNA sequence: TGTGCCAGCAGCTTAGATATCAGTCAAGAGACCCAGTACTTC.